This entry is about one T cell receptor beta chain. The data belong to a study of regulatory T cells in long-lasting Graves disease. Libraries of TCR beta came from iRepertoire HTBI primers plus Arm-PCR of CDR3 regions. Authors' methods: Throughout the samples, researchers identified roughly 59 TRBV and roughly 14 TRBJ segments. TCRdb re-analysed the multiplex PCR reads in MiXCR, keeping a single row per CDR3 protein. TCRdb, not the original authors, processed these V and J calls. The table has roughly 500,000 distinct CDR3 sequences, approximately 12% seen once; the top ten hold 10%. Time point reported: newly diagnosed GD, antithyroid drugs for less than 3 months. The TCR library was made from RNA that had been extracted from PBMCs in TRIzol. The germline V and J ends were trimmed by 8 bases and 2 bases, with 24 bases remaining between them. Germline V lookup: CDR1 MNHNS, CDR2 SASEGT. The CDR3 spans 17 residues.

The same sample was also used in a study of T cells in Graves' hyperthyroidism and ophthalmopathy.

The rearrangement joins TRBV6-1 to TRBJ2-5; D possibly matches TRBD1 or TRBD2 (5 bases each). Sequences were derived from peripheral blood mononuclear cells (PBMCs), sampled at new diagnosis, from a patient treated with antithyroid drugs. This TCR came from a man aged 25 to 40 with Graves disease. Written as DNA, the CDR3 is TGTGCCAGCCAAGGTTTATCCAGGCTGGGGGTTCAAGAGACCCAGTACTTC. This codes for CASQGLSRLGVQETQYF.